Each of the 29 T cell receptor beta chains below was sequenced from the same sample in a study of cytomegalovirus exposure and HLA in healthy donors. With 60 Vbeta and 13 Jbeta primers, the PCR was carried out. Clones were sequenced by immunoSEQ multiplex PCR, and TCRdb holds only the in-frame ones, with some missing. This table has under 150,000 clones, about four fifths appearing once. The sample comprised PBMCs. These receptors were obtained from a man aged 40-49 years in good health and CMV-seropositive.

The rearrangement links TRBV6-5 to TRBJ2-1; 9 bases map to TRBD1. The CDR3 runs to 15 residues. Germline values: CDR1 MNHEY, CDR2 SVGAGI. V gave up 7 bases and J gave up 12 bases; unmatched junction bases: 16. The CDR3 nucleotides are TGTGCCAGCACCTCGGACAGGGGCACGAGCGTAGGGCAGTTCTTC. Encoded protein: CASTSDRGTSVGQFF.

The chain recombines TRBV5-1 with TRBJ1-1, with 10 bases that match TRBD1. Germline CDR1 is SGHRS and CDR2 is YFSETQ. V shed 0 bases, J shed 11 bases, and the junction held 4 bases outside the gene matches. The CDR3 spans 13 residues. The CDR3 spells CASSLGDRGGAFF. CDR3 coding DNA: TGCGCCAGCAGCTTGGGGGACAGGGGCGGTGCTTTCTTT.

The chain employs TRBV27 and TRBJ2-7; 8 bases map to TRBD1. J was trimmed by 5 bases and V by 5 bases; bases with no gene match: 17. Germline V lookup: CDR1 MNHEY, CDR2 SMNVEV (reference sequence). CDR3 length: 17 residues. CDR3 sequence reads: CASSNYAPRTGFHEQYF. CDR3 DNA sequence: TGTGCCAGCAGTAACTACGCCCCTCGGACAGGGTTCCACGAGCAGTACTTC.

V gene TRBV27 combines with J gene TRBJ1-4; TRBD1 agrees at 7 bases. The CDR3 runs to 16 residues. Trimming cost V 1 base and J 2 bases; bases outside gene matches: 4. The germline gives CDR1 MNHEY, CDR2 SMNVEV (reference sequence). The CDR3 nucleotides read TGTGCCAGCAGTTTATATCCAGGGGGGACTAATGAAAAACTGTTTTTT. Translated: CASSLYPGGTNEKLFF.

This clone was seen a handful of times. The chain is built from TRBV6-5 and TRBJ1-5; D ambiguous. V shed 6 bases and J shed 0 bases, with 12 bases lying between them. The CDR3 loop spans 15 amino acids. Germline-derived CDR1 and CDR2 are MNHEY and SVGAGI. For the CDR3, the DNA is TGTGCCAGCAGCAAATTCCGGGATAGCAATCAGCCCCAGCATTTT. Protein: CASSKFRDSNQPQHF.

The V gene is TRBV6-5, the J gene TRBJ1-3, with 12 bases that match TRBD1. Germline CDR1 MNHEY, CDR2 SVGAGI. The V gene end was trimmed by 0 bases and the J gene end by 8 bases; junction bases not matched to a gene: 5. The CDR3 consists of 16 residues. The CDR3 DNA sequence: TGTGCCAGCAGTTACTCGGGACAGGGGGCCTTGGACACCATATATTTT. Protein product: CASSYSGQGALDTIYF.

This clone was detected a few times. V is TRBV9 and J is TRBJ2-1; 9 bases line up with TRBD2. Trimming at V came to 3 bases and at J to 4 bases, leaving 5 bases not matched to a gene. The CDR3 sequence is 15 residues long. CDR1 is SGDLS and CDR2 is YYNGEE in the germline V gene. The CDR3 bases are TGTGCCAGCAGCGCGGGCGGGGGGGATTACAATGAGCAGTTCTTC. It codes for CASSAGGGDYNEQFF.

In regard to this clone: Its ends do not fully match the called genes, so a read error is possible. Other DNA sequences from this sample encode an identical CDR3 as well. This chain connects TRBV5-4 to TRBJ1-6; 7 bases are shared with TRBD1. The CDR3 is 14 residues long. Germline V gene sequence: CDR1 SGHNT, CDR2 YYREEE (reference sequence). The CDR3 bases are TGCGCCAGCAGTTTCGACAGGGACAATTCACCCCTCCACTTT. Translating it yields CASSFDRDNSPLHF.

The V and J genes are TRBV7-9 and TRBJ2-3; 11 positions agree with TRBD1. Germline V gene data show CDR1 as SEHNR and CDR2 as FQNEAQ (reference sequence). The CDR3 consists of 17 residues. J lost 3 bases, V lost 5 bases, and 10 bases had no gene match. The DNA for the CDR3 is TGTGCCAGCAGCAAAGTCCCGGGACAGGGGGGAACAGATACGCAGTATTTT. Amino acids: CASSKVPGQGGTDTQYF.

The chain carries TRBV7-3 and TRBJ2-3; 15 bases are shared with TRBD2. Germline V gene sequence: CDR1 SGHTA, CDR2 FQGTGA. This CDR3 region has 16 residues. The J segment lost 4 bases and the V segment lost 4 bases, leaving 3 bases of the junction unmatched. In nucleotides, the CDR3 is TGTGCCAGCAGCTCCGGACTAGCGGGGGGGGCAGATACGCAGTATTTT. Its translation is CASSSGLAGGADTQYF.

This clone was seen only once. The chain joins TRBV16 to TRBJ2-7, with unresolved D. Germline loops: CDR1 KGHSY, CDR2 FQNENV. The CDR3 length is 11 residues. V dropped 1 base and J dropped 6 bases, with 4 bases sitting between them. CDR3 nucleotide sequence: TGTGCCAGCAGCCAATACATCGAGCAGTACTTC. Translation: CASSQYIEQYF.

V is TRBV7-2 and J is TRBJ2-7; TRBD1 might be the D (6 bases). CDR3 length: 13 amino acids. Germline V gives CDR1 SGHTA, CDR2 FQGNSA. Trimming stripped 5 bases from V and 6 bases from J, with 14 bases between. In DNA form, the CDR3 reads TGTGCCAGCAGCCACACAGGGCCGCGCGAGCAGTACTTC. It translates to CASSHTGPREQYF.

The CDR3 reads CASSSDAGNEQYF. The CDR3 DNA sequence: TGTGCCAGCAGCTCCGATGCGGGGAACGAGCAGTACTTC. This chain uses TRBV7-2 with TRBJ2-7, with D possibly matching TRBD2 (6 bases). This CDR3 contains 13 residues. V was shortened by 4 bases and J by 5 bases, with 12 bases between the two germline ends. CDR1 SGHTA and CDR2 FQGNSA come from the germline V gene.

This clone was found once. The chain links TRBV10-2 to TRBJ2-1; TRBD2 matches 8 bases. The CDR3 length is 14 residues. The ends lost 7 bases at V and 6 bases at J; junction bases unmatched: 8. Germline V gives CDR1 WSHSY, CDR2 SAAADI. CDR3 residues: CASNPGLGVNEQFF. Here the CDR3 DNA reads TGCGCCAGCAATCCGGGACTAGGGGTCAATGAGCAGTTCTTC.

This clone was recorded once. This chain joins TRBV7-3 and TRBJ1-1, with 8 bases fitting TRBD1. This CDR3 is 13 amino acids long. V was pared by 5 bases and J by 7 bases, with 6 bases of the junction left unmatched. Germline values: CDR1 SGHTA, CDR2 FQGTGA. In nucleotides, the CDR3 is TGTGCCAGCAGCCAGGACAGGGAGGGTGAAGCTTTCTTT. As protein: CASSQDREGEAFF.

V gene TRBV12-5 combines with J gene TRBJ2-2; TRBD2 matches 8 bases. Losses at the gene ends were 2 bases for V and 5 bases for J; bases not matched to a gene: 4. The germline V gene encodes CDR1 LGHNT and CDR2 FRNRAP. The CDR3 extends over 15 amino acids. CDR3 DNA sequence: TGTGCTAGTGGTTTGCCCCGGGGGGGGACCGGGGAGCTGTTTTTT. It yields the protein CASGLPRGGTGELFF.

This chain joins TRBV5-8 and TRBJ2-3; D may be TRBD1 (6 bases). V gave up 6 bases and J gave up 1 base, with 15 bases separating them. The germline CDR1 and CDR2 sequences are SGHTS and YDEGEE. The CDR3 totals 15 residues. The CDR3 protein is CASTIRGYGTDTQYF. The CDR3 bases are TGTGCCAGCACCATTAGGGGGTACGGCACAGATACGCAGTATTTT.

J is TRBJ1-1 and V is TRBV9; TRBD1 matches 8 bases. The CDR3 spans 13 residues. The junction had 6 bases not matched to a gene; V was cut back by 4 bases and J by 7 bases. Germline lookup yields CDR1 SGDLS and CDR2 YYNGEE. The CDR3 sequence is CASSKGTGDEAFF. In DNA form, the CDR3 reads TGTGCCAGCAGCAAGGGGACAGGAGATGAAGCTTTCTTT.

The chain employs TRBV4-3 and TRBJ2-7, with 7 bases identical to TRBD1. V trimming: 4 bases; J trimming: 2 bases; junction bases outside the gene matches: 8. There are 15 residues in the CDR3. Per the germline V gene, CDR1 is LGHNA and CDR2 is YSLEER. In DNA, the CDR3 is TGCGCCAGCAGCCTGTTCGCCGGGACAGCCTACGAGCAGTACTTC. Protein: CASSLFAGTAYEQYF.

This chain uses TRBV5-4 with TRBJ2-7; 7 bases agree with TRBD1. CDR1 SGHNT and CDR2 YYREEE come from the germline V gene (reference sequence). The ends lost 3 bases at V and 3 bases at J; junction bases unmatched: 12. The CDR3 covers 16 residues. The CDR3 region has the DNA TGTGCCAGCAGCTCTGGACAGGCCGACCCAATCTACGAGCAGTACTTC. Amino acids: CASSSGQADPIYEQYF. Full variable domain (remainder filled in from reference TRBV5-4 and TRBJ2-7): ETGVTQSPTHLIKTRGQQVTLRCSSQSGHNTVSWYQQALGQGPQFIFQYYREEENGRGNFPPRFSGLQFPNYSSELNVNALELDDSALYLCASSSGQADPIYEQYFGPGTRLTVT.

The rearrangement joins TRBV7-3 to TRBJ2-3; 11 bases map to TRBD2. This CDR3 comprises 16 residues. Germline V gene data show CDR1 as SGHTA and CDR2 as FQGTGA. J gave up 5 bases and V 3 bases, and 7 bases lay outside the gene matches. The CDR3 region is CASSFFSGGARDTQYF. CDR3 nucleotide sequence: TGTGCCAGCAGCTTCTTTAGCGGGGGGGCTCGAGATACGCAGTATTTT.

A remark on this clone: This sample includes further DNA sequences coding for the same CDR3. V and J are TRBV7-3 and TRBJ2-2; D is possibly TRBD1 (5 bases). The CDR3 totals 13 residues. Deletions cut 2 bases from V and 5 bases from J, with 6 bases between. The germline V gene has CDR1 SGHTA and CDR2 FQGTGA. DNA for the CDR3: TGTGCCAGCAGCTTATCAGGGACCGGGGAGCTGTTTTTT. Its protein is CASSLSGTGELFF.

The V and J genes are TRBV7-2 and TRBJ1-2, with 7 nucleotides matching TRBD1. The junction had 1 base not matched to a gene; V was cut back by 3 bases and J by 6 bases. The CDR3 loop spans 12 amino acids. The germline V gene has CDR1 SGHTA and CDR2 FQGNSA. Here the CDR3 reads CASSFTGDGYTF. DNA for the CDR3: TGTGCCAGCAGCTTTACAGGGGATGGCTACACCTTC. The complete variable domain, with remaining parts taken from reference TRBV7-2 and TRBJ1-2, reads GAGVSQSPSNKVTEKGKDVELRCDPISGHTALYWYRQSLGQGLEFLIYFQGNSAPDKSGLPSDRFSAERTGGSVSTLTIQRTQQEDSAVYLCASSFTGDGYTFGSGTRLTVV.

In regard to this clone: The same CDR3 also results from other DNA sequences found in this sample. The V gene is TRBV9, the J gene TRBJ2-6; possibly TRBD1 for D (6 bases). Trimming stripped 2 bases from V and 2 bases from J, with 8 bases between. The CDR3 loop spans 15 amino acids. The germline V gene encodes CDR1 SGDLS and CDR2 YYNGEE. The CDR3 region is CASSVSGAGANVLTF. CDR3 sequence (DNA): TGTGCCAGCAGCGTCTCAGGGGCTGGGGCCAACGTCCTGACTTTC.

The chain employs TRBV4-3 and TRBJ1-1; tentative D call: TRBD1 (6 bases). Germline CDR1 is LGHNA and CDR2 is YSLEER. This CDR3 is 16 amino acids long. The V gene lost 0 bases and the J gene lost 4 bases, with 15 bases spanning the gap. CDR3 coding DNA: TGCGCCAGCAGCCAAGATTTCCGACAGGCTGTCACTGAAGCTTTCTTT. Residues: CASSQDFRQAVTEAFF.

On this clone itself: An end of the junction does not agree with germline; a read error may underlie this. The CDR3 nucleotides read TGTGCCAGCAACGTAGGGACTAGCGGCAATGAGCAGTTCTTC. Protein: CASNVGTSGNEQFF. V gene TRBV9 combines with J gene TRBJ2-1; 11 bases fit TRBD2. Germline assignment: CDR1 SGDLS and CDR2 YYNGEE. The CDR3 length is 14 residues.

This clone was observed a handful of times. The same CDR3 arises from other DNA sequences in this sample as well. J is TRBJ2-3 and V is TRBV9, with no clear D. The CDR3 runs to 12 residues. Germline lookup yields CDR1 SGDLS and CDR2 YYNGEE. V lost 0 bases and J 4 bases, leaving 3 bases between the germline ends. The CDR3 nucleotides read TGTGCCAGCAGCGTAGCTGCAGATACGCAGTATTTT. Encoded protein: CASSVAADTQYF.

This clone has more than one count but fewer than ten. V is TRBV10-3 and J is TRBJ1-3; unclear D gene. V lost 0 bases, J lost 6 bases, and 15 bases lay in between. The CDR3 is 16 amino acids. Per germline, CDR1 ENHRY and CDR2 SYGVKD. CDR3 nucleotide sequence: TGTGCCATCAGTGAGTCGTGGGGAGTGAGAAAAAACACCATATATTTT. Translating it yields CAISESWGVRKNTIYF.

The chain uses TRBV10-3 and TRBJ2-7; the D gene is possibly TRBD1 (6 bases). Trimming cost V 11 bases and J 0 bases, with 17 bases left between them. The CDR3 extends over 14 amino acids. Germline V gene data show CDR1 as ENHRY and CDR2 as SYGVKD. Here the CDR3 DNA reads TGTGCCGCCCTCAGGGGATTAGACTCCTACGAGCAGTACTTC. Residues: CAALRGLDSYEQYF.